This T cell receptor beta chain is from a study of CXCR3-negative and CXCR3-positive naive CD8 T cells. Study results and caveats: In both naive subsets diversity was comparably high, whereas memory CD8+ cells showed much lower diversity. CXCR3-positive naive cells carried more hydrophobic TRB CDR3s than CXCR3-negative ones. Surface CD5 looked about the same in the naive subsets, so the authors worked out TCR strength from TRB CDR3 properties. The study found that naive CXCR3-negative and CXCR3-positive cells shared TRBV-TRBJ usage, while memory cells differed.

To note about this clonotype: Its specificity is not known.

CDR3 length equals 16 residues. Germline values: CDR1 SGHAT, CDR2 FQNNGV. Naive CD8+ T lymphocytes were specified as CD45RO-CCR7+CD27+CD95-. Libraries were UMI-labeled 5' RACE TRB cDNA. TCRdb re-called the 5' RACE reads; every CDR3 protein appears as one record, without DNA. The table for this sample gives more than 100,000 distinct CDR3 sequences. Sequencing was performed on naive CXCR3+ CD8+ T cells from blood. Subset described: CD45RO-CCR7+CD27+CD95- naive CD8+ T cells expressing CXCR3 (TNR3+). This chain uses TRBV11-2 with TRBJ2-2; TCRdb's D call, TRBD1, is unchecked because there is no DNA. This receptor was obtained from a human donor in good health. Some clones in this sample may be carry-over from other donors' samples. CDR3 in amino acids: CASSLANGGWTGELFF.